The source of this T cell receptor (beta chain) is a study of T cell responses to AZD1222 COVID-19 vaccine. Study conclusions and caveats: White British ancestry dominated among donors, who included more females, and clonal diversity was possibly underestimated. Reports indicate that nearly half of spike-specific TCRs are directed at unmutated variant regions. AZD1222 recipients seropositive at baseline numbered only 6 or 7.

Trimming stripped 2 bases from V and 7 bases from J, with 11 bases between. The germline V gene has CDR1 LNHDA and CDR2 SQIVND (reference sequence). This CDR3 contains 13 residues. Libraries were prepared by immunoSEQ multiplex PCR; TCRdb keeps only in-frame clonotypes and omits some of them. The table includes about 150,000 clones, around 88% detected once. A word on this clone: Its specificity is not known.

The chain links TRBV19 to TRBJ1-2; D is unclear. The receptor was isolated from an adult in good health. This specimen consisted of peripheral blood, obtained on day 0 of AZD1222 vaccination. CDR3 in DNA: TGTGCCAGTAGTATACCAGGAGTGGGTGGCTACACCTTC. Translated: CASSIPGVGGYTF.